This passage covers 21 T cell receptor beta chains from one sample sequenced in a study of shared clonotypes between healthy human individuals. Assay: immunoSEQ multiplex PCR; the TCRdb copy retains only in-frame clones and omits some. The sample includes around 1.1 million clones, around 82% of them seen just once. Specimen: memory CD4+ T cells from PBMCs. The subset denotes: CD45RA-negative fraction. These receptors were taken from a young man in good health. Some clones in this sample may be carry-over from other donors' samples.

This sequence joins TRBV20-1 and TRBJ1-3, with D uncertain. Germline lookup yields CDR1 DFQATT and CDR2 SNEGSKA (reference sequence). With 3 bases removed from V and 11 bases from J, the gap between germline ends came to 11 bases. The CDR3 covers 11 residues. CDR3 amino acids: CSASLSDAIYF. CDR3 bases: TGCAGTGCTAGTCTTTCGGACGCCATATATTTT.

The J gene is TRBJ2-1, the V gene TRBV2; D call uncertain. The CDR3 runs 11 residues. Germline V gene lookup returns CDR1 SNHLY and CDR2 FYNNEI. The germline V and J ends were trimmed by 5 bases and 4 bases, with 3 bases remaining between them. The CDR3 reads CASSKYNEQFF. For the CDR3, the DNA is TGTGCCAGCAGTAAATACAATGAGCAGTTCTTC.

This clone turned up a few times. The chain links TRBV5-1 to TRBJ1-4; 8 nucleotides align to TRBD1. Germline-derived CDR1 and CDR2 are SGHRS and YFSETQ. V dropped 4 bases and J dropped 8; count of bases not matched to a gene: 7. This CDR3 is 14 amino acids long. CDR3: CASSRTGLEEKLFF. The CDR3 coding sequence is TGCGCCAGCAGCCGGACAGGGTTGGAGGAAAAACTGTTTTTT.

With respect to this clone: The identical CDR3 is also encoded by other nucleotide sequences in the sample. This sequence joins TRBV7-3 and TRBJ2-3; D is unresolved. The germline V gene has CDR1 SGHTA and CDR2 FQGTGA. The V end lost 5 bases, the J end lost 1 base, and 7 bases lay between the germline ends. This CDR3 has 13 residues. CDR3 protein: CASSPRGTDTQYF. CDR3 DNA sequence: TGTGCCAGCAGCCCCCGCGGCACAGATACGCAGTATTTT.

V is TRBV5-6 and J is TRBJ2-3; TRBD2 matches 14 bases. Germline CDR1 SGHDT, CDR2 YYEEEE. V dropped 6 bases and J dropped 4; count of bases not matched to a gene: 7. This CDR3 is built from 16 residues. CDR3 amino acids: CASIRLAGGWADTQYF. The CDR3, as DNA: TGTGCCAGCATCAGACTAGCGGGAGGGTGGGCAGATACGCAGTATTTT.

The J gene is TRBJ1-1, the V gene TRBV6-1, with D unclear. This CDR3 contains 15 residues. Trimming left V 6 bases short and J 0 bases short, with 14 bases between. Germline V lookup: CDR1 MNHNS, CDR2 SASEGT. CDR3 nucleotides: TGTGCCAGCAGCCCGACGAGGCAGTTGAACACTGAAGCTTTCTTT. As protein: CASSPTRQLNTEAFF.

The J gene is TRBJ1-2, the V gene TRBV7-2, with TRBD1 matching 8 bases. The V segment lost 5 bases and the J segment 5 bases; nucleotides outside the gene matches: 10. From germline, CDR1 is SGHTA and CDR2 FQGNSA. The length of the CDR3 is 15 residues. The CDR3 sequence is CASSLVGQETYGYTF. The CDR3, as DNA: TGTGCCAGCAGCCTGGTGGGACAGGAAACTTATGGCTACACCTTC.

The CDR3 bases are TGTGCCAGCTCACCGGGGCTGACGGGGAATGAGCAGTTCTTC. Amino acid sequence: CASSPGLTGNEQFF. The chain recombines TRBV18 with TRBJ2-1; D may match TRBD1 or TRBD2 (5 bases each). This CDR3 is built from 14 residues. Trimming removed 3 bases from V and 7 bases from J, with 13 bases in between. CDR1 is KGHSH and CDR2 is LQKENI in the germline V gene.

V gene TRBV30 combines with J gene TRBJ1-5; D is unresolved. This CDR3 spans 12 amino acids. Germline assignment: CDR1 GTSNPN and CDR2 SVGIG (reference sequence). V was cut by 2 bases and J by 3 bases, with 5 bases left in between. The CDR3 DNA reads as TGTGCCTGGAGTCGGTTCAATCAGCCCCAGCATTTT. This sequence encodes CAWSRFNQPQHF.

The chain is built from TRBV27 and TRBJ2-3; D unclear. The germline V gene has CDR1 MNHEY and CDR2 SMNVEV (reference sequence). The CDR3 is 11 residues long. V shed 7 bases and J shed 5 bases, with 7 bases lying between them. The CDR3 here is CASTDEDTQYF. CDR3 DNA sequence: TGTGCCAGCACCGACGAAGATACGCAGTATTTT.

This clone has just one count. The DNA of the CDR3 is TGCGCCAGCAGCCACCGGGACTTGCCCGGGGAGCTGTTTTTT. As protein: CASSHRDLPGELFF. The chain employs TRBV4-1 and TRBJ2-2; D is perhaps TRBD2 (6 bases). CDR3 length: 14 amino acids. With 3 bases removed from V and 6 bases from J, the gap between germline ends came to 11 bases. Germline CDR1 MGHRA, CDR2 YSYEKL.

This rearrangement joins TRBV5-6 to TRBJ2-7, with TRBD1 as a possible D gene (5 bases). Germline values: CDR1 SGHDT, CDR2 YYEEEE. CDR3 length: 13 amino acids. V was trimmed by 5 bases and J by 4 bases, leaving 13 bases between them. In nucleotides, the CDR3 is TGTGCCAGCAGGCCTGACAGCGATTACGAGCAGTACTTC. It specifies CASRPDSDYEQYF.

The chain carries TRBV5-1 and TRBJ1-1, with D perhaps matching TRBD1 (5 bases). Between the trimmed V and J ends, which lost 0 bases and 2 bases, there was a span of 11 bases. The CDR3 runs 15 residues. Looked up from germline, CDR1 is SGHRS and CDR2 is YFSETQ. The CDR3: CASSLVGGPNTEAFF. The CDR3 coding sequence is TGCGCCAGCAGCTTGGTCGGGGGACCAAACACTGAAGCTTTCTTT.

This clone was recorded only once. The chain carries TRBV11-1 and TRBJ2-5; the D is unclear. CDR3 length: 13 amino acids. Germline values: CDR1 SGHAT, CDR2 FQDESV (reference sequence). The V end lost 3 bases, the J end lost 4 bases, and 9 bases lay between the germline ends. The CDR3, as DNA: TGTGCCAGCAGCTTTGGTAACACAGAGACCCAGTACTTC. This gives the protein CASSFGNTETQYF.

In its sample, this clone was seen a few times. The chain carries TRBV28 and TRBJ1-5; 7 nucleotides match TRBD1. The V gene end was trimmed by 1 base and the J gene end by 1 base; junction bases not matched to a gene: 4. The CDR3 totals 16 residues. Germline values: CDR1 MDHEN, CDR2 SYDVKM. The CDR3 DNA follows: TGTGCCAGCAGTTTATTTCCGGGACAGAGCAATCAGCCCCAGCATTTT. Encoded protein: CASSLFPGQSNQPQHF.

The chain links TRBV2 to TRBJ1-2, with TRBD1 matching 10 bases. The germline CDR1 and CDR2 sequences are SNHLY and FYNNEI. The V segment lost 5 bases and the J segment 4 bases; nucleotides outside the gene matches: 4. The CDR3 is 14 amino acids. CDR3 sequence reads: CASSRDRGIYGYTF. CDR3 in DNA: TGTGCCAGCAGTAGGGACAGGGGAATCTATGGCTACACCTTC.

In this sample, this clone turned up once. This rearrangement joins TRBV18 to TRBJ2-5, with a possible D match to TRBD2 (5 bases). The V gene lost 6 bases and the J gene lost 2 bases, with 16 bases spanning the gap. The germline V gene encodes CDR1 KGHSH and CDR2 LQKENI. This CDR3 spans 15 amino acids. The CDR3 protein is CASSPLGGRQETQYF. The CDR3 coding sequence is TGTGCCAGCTCGCCGCTTGGCGGGCGGCAAGAGACCCAGTACTTC.

The chain recombines TRBV6-1 with TRBJ2-7; the D gene is possibly TRBD1 (5 bases). Looked up from germline, CDR1 is MNHNS and CDR2 is SASEGT. This CDR3 comprises 15 residues. V was clipped by 2 bases and J by 2 bases, with 13 bases between them. CDR3: CASSEWQGMAYEQYF. The DNA for the CDR3 is TGTGCCAGCAGTGAATGGCAGGGAATGGCCTACGAGCAGTACTTC.

This chain joins TRBV2 and TRBJ1-2, with D possibly matching TRBD1 (6 bases). The germline V gene has CDR1 SNHLY and CDR2 FYNNEI. The CDR3 has 15 amino acids. Between the trimmed V and J ends, which lost 4 bases and 4 bases, there was a span of 16 bases. This CDR3 is CASSVIRGSGYGYTF. CDR3 nucleotides: TGTGCCAGCAGTGTCATCAGGGGTAGTGGCTATGGCTACACCTTC.

The CDR3 sequence is CASRLTVYSPLHF. The CDR3 DNA reads TGTGCCAGCAGACTGACAGTTTATTCACCCCTCCACTTT. The V call is TRBV25-1, the J call TRBJ1-6, with D perhaps TRBD1 (5 bases). The germline V gene encodes CDR1 MGHDK and CDR2 SYGVNS. Trimming pared 6 bases from V and 8 bases from J, leaving 11 bases between. The CDR3 contains 13 residues. The complete variable domain, with remaining parts taken from reference TRBV25-1 and TRBJ1-6, reads EADIYQTPRYLVIGTGKKITLECSQTMGHDKMYWYQQDPGMELHLIHYSYGVNSTEKGDLSSESTVSRIRTEHFPLTLESARPSHTSQYLCASRLTVYSPLHFGNGTRLTVT.

The gene calls are TRBV5-1 and TRBJ2-7; 13 bases fit TRBD2. Germline CDR1 is SGHRS and CDR2 is YFSETQ. V shed 3 bases, J shed 5 bases, and the junction held 5 bases outside the gene matches. CDR3 length: 15 residues. CDR3 residues: CASSYAGTSGNEQYF. DNA for the CDR3: TGCGCCAGCAGCTATGCCGGGACTAGCGGGAACGAGCAGTACTTC.